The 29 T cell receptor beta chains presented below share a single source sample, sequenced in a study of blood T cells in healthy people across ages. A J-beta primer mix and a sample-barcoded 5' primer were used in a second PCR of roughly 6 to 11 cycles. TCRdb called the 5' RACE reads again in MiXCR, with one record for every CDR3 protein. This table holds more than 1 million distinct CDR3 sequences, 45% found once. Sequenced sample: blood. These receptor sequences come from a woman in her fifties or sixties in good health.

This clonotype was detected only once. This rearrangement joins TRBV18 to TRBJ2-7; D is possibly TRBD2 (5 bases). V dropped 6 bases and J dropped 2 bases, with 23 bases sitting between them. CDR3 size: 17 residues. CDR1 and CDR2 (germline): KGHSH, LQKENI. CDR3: CASSLSLASGLTYEQYF. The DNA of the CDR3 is TGTGCCAGCTCTCTCTCTCTGGCCAGCGGCCTTACCTACGAGCAGTACTTC.

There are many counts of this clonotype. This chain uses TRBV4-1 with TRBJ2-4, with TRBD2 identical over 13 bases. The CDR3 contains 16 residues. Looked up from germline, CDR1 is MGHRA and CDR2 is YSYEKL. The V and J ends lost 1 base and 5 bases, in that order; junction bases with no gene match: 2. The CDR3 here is CASSQVTSGRENIQYF. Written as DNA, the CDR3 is TGCGCCAGCAGCCAAGTAACTAGCGGGAGGGAAAACATTCAGTACTTC.

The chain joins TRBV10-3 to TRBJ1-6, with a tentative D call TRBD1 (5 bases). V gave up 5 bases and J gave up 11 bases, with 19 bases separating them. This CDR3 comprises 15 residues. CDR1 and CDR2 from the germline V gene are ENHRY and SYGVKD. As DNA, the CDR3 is TGTGCCATCAGTCCTGAGGGGTCCTCCCTGGCACCCCTCCACTTT. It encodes CAISPEGSSLAPLHF.

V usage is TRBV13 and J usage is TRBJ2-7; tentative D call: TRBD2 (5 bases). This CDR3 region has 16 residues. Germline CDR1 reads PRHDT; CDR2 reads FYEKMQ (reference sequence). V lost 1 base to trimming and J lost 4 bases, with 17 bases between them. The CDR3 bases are TGTGCCAGCAGCTTAGCCGGCGGTGACGAGGGTTACGAGCAGTACTTC. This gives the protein CASSLAGGDEGYEQYF.

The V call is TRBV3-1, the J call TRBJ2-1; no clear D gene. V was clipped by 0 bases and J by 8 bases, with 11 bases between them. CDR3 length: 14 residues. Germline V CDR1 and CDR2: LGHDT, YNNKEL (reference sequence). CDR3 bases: TGTGCCAGCAGCCAAGATTCCCGTGGGGATGAGCAGTTCTTC. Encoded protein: CASSQDSRGDEQFF.

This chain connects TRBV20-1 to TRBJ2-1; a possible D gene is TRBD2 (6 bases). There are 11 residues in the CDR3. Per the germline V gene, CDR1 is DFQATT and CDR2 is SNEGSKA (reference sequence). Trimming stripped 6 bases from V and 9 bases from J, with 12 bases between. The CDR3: CSAGSRSEQFF. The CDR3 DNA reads TGCAGTGCCGGGAGTAGGAGTGAGCAGTTCTTC.

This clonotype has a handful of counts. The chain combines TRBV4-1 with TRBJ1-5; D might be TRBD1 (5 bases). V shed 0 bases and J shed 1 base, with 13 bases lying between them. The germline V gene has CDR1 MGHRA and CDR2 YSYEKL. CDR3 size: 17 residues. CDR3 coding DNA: TGCGCCAGCAGCCAAGATCCGGGGGGATGGAGCAATCAGCCCCAGCATTTT. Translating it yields CASSQDPGGWSNQPQHF.

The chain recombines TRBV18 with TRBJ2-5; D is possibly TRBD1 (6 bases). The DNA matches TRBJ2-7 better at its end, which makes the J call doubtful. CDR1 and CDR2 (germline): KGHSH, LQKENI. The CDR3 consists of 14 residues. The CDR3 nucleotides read TGTGCCAGCTCACCGGAGGACAGAAACTACGAGCAGTACTTC. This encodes CASSPEDRNYEQYF.

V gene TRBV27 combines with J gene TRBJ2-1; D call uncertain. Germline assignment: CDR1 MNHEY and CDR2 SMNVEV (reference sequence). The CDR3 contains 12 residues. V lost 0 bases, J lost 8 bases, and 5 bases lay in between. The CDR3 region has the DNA TGTGCCAGCAGTTTATCCTCCTATGAGCAGTTCTTC. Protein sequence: CASSLSSYEQFF.

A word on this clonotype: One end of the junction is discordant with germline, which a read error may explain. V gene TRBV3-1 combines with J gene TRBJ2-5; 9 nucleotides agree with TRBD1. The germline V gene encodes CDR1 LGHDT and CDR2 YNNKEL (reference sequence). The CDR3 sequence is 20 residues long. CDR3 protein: CTSSQEGEITGTGRQETQYF. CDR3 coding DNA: TGTACCAGCAGCCAAGAAGGGGAGATAACCGGGACAGGGAGACAAGAGACCCAGTACTTC.

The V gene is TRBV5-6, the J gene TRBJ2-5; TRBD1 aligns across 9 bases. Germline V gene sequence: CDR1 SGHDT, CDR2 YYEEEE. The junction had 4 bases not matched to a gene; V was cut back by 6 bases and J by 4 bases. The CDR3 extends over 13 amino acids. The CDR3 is CASTTTGGETQYF. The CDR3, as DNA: TGTGCCAGCACTACGACAGGGGGAGAGACCCAGTACTTC.

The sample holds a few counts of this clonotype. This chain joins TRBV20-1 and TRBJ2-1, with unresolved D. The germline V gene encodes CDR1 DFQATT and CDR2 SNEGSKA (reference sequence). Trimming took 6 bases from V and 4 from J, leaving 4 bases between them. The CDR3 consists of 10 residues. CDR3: CSAEYNEQFF. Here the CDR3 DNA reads TGCAGTGCAGAGTACAATGAGCAGTTCTTC.

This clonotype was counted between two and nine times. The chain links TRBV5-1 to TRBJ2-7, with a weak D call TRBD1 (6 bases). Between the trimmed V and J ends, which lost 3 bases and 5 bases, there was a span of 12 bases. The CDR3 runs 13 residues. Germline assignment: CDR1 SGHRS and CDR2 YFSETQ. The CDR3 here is CASSWITGNEQYF. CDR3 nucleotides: TGCGCCAGCAGCTGGATCACAGGGAACGAGCAGTACTTC. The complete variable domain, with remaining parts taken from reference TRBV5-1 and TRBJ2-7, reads KAGVTQTPRYLIKTRGQQVTLSCSPISGHRSVSWYQQTPGQGLQFLFEYFSETQRNKGNFPGRFSGRQFSNSRSEMNVSTLELGDSALYLCASSWITGNEQYFGPGTRLTVT.

Written as DNA, the CDR3 is TGTGCCGGGCACAGGTTGGGCACTGAAGCTTTCTTT. Translating gives CAGHRLGTEAFF. The genes are TRBV2 and TRBJ1-1, with D perhaps matching TRBD1 (5 bases). CDR1 and CDR2 from the germline V gene are SNHLY and FYNNEI. The V gene lost 11 bases and the J gene lost 4 bases, with 14 bases spanning the gap. This CDR3 has 12 amino acids.

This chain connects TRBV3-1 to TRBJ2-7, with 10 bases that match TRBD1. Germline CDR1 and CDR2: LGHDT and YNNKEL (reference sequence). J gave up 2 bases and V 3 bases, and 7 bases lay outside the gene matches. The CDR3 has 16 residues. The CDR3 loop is CASSHMGQGIPYEQYF. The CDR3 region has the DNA TGTGCCAGCAGCCATATGGGACAGGGGATTCCCTACGAGCAGTACTTC.

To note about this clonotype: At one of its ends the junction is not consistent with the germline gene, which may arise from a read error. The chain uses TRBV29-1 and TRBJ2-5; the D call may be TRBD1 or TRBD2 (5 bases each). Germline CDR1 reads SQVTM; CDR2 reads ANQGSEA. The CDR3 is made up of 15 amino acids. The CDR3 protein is CGVGSGHRSQETQYF. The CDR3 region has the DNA TGCGGCGTTGGGAGTGGGCACAGGAGCCAAGAGACCCAGTACTTC.

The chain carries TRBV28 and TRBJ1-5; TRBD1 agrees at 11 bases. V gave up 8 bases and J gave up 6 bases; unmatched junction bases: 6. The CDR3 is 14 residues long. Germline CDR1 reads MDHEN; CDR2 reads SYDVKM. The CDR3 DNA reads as TGTGCCAGCGTTGGGACAGGGGGTATTCAGCCCCAGCATTTT. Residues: CASVGTGGIQPQHF.

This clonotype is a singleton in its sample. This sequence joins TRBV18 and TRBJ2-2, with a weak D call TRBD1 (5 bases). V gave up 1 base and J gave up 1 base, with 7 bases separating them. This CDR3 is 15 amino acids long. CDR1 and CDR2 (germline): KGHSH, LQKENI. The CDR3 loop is CASSPRQLNTGELFF. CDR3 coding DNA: TGTGCCAGCTCACCACGACAGCTGAACACCGGGGAGCTGTTTTTT.

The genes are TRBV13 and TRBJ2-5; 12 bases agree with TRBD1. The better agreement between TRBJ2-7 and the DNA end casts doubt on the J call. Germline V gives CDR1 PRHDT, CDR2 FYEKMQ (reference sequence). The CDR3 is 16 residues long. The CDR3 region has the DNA TGTGCCAGCAGCACCCGGGACAGGGGGCGCTTCGACGAGCAGTACTTC. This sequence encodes CASSTRDRGRFDEQYF.

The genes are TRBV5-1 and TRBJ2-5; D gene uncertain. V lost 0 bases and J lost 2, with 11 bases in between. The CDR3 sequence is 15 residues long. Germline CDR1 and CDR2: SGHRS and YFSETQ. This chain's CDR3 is CASSLAVERQETQYF. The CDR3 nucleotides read TGCGCCAGCAGCTTGGCCGTTGAAAGGCAAGAGACCCAGTACTTC.

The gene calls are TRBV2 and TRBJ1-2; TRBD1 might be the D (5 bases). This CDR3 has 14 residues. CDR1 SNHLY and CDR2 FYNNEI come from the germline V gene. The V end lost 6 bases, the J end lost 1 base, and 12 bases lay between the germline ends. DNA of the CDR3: TGTGCCAGCAGGGGACTGACGCTTAACTATGGCTACACCTTC. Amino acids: CASRGLTLNYGYTF.

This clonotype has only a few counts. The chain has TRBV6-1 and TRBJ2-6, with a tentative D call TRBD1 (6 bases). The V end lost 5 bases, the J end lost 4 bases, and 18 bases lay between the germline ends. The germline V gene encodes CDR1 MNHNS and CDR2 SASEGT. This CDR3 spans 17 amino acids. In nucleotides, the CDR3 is TGTGCCAGCAGTATGGACAGATCTTTTCAAGGGGCCAACGTCCTGACTTTC. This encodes CASSMDRSFQGANVLTF.

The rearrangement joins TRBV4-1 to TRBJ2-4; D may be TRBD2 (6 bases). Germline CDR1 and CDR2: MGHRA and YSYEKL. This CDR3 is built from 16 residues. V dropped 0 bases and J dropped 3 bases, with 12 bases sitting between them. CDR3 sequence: CASSQDAGGGKNIQYF. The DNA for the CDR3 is TGCGCCAGCAGCCAAGATGCCGGGGGTGGCAAAAACATTCAGTACTTC.

CDR3 coding DNA: TGCGCCAGCAGCTGGGGCTTAGGAGAGCAGTACTTC. Encoded protein: CASSWGLGEQYF. V and J are TRBV5-1 and TRBJ2-7; TRBD1 is a possible D gene (5 bases). The CDR3 has 12 residues. V gave up 3 bases and J gave up 7 bases, with 11 bases separating them. CDR1 is SGHRS, CDR2 YFSETQ, per germline.

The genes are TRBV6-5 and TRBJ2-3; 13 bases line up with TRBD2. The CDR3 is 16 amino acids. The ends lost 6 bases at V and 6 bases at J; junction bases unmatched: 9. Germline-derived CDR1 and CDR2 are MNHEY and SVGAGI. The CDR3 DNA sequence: TGTGCCAGCAGCTTCAGGACTAGCGGGAGATCGGATACGCAGTATTTT. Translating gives CASSFRTSGRSDTQYF.

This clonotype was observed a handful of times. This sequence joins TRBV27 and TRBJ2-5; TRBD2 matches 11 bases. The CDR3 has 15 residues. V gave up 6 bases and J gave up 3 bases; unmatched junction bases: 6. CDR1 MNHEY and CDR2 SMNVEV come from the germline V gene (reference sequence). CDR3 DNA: TGTGCCAGCAGCGCTACTAGCGGGAGTGAAGAGACCCAGTACTTC. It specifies CASSATSGSEETQYF.

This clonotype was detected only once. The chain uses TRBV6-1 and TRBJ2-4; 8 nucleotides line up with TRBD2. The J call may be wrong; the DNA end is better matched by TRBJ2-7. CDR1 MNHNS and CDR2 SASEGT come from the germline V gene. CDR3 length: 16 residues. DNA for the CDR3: TGTGCCAGCAGTGAAAACCCGACGATAGCGGGACACGAGCAGTACTTC. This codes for CASSENPTIAGHEQYF.

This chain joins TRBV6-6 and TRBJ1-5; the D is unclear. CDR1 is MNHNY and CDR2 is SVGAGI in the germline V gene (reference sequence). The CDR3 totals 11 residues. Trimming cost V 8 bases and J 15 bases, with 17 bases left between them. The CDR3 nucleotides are TGTGCCAGCTCGGGAGGTTCCGAGGGGCATTTT. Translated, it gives CASSGGSEGHF.

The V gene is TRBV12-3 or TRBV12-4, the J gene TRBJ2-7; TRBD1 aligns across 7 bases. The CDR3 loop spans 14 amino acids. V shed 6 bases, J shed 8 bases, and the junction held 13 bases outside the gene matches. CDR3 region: CASSHGQTGIKQYF. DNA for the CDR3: TGTGCCAGCAGCCACGGACAGACAGGGATCAAGCAGTACTTC.